The next 8 T cell receptor beta chains were all read from a single sample in a study of CD8+ T cells in alopecia areata. This sample's treatment: oral pan-JAK inhibitor, 5-10 mg twice daily. RNA was extracted and reverse transcribed into cDNA as the sequencing template. Sequencing used immunoSEQ multiplex PCR; TCRdb keeps in-frame clones, though not all of them. Here the sample spans 85,000 to 110,000 clones, approximately 84% being singletons. The specimen was CD8+ T cells sorted from blood, collected between weeks 30 and 35, from a patient treated with tofacitinib. The receptors shown here come from a human donor with alopecia areata.

This rearrangement joins TRBV19 to TRBJ2-7, with D perhaps assigned TRBD1 or TRBD2 (5 bases each). Germline V gene lookup returns CDR1 LNHDA and CDR2 SQIVND (reference sequence). V shed 5 bases and J shed 3 bases, with 11 bases lying between them. This CDR3 is built from 13 residues. The CDR3 here is CASSAGTGYEQYF. The CDR3, as DNA: TGTGCCAGTAGTGCAGGGACCGGCTACGAGCAGTACTTC. Using reference TRBV19 and TRBJ2-7 for the parts outside the CDR3, the full variable domain is DGGITQSPKYLFRKEGQNVTLSCEQNLNHDAMYWYRQDPGQGLRLIYYSQIVNDFQKGDIAEGYSVSREKKESFPLTVTSAQKNPTAFYLCASSAGTGYEQYFGPGTRLTVT.

The chain employs TRBV6-5 and TRBJ2-5; D perhaps matches TRBD2 (5 bases). Looked up from germline, CDR1 is MNHEY and CDR2 is SVGAGI. V was clipped by 4 bases and J by 1 base, with 16 bases between them. This CDR3 contains 16 residues. Here the CDR3 reads CASSLQLGLSQETQYF. The CDR3 DNA follows: TGTGCCAGCAGTTTGCAACTCGGACTGAGCCAAGAGACCCAGTACTTC.

The chain carries TRBV2 and TRBJ2-2; a weak D match, TRBD1 (6 bases). The CDR3 is made up of 15 amino acids. The V end lost 7 bases, the J end lost 4 bases, and 16 bases lay between the germline ends. Germline CDR1 and CDR2: SNHLY and FYNNEI. CDR3 DNA: TGTGCCAGCACCAACAGGCAGGGGTTCACCGGGGAGCTGTTTTTT. This encodes CASTNRQGFTGELFF. Looking up the rest from reference TRBV2 and TRBJ2-2 gives the full variable domain: EPEVTQTPSHQVTQMGQEVILRCVPISNHLYFYWYRQILGQKVEFLVSFYNNEISEKSEIFDDQFSVERPDGSNFTLKIRSTKLEDSAMYFCASTNRQGFTGELFFGEGSRLTVL.

The genes are TRBV11-1 and TRBJ2-7; 7 bases map to TRBD1. The CDR3 length is 16 residues. The germline CDR1 and CDR2 sequences are SGHAT and FQDESV (reference sequence). Germline trimming cut 5 bases from V and 5 bases from J; bases unmatched to any gene: 15. The DNA of the CDR3 is TGTGCCAGCAGCCTAACCGGGCCGGGACAGTTCAACGAGCAGTACTTC. Its protein is CASSLTGPGQFNEQYF.

The chain has TRBV29-1 and TRBJ2-7; a weak D match, TRBD1 (5 bases). V lost 0 bases, J lost 0 bases, and 12 bases lay in between. Germline V lookup: CDR1 SQVTM, CDR2 ANQGSEA. The CDR3 contains 15 residues. This CDR3 is CSVEDGATSSYEQYF. The CDR3 DNA sequence: TGCAGCGTTGAAGATGGGGCAACCAGCTCCTACGAGCAGTACTTC.

This chain joins TRBV6-5 and TRBJ1-1; no definite D call. With 6 bases removed from V and 4 bases from J, the gap between germline ends came to 9 bases. This CDR3 region has 12 residues. Germline-derived CDR1 and CDR2 are MNHEY and SVGAGI. The DNA of the CDR3 is TGTGCCAGCAGCTATACTGGCACTGAAGCTTTCTTT. It specifies CASSYTGTEAFF.

This clone occurred once. The rearrangement joins TRBV14 to TRBJ2-1; 11 bases are a match to TRBD2. V trimming: 3 bases; J trimming: 2 bases; junction bases outside the gene matches: 3. This CDR3 is built from 16 residues. CDR1 SGHDN and CDR2 FVKESK come from the germline V gene. The CDR3 sequence is CASSHIAGGPYNEQFF. CDR3 nucleotides: TGTGCCAGCAGCCACATAGCGGGAGGGCCCTACAATGAGCAGTTCTTC. The full variable domain, its missing parts supplied by reference TRBV14 and TRBJ2-1, is EAGVTQFPSHSVIEKGQTVTLRCDPISGHDNLYWYRRVMGKEIKFLLHFVKESKQDESGMPNNRFLAERTGGTYSTLKVQPAELEDSGVYFCASSHIAGGPYNEQFFGPGTRLTVL.

The chain recombines TRBV27 with TRBJ2-1, with 7 bases lining up with TRBD1. CDR3 length: 15 residues. V trimming: 8 bases; J trimming: 0 bases; junction bases outside the gene matches: 7. The V gene's germline CDR1 is MNHEY and CDR2 SMNVEV (reference sequence). The CDR3 nucleotides read TGTGCCAGCGGACAACAGGGGAACTCCTACAATGAGCAGTTCTTC. This encodes CASGQQGNSYNEQFF.